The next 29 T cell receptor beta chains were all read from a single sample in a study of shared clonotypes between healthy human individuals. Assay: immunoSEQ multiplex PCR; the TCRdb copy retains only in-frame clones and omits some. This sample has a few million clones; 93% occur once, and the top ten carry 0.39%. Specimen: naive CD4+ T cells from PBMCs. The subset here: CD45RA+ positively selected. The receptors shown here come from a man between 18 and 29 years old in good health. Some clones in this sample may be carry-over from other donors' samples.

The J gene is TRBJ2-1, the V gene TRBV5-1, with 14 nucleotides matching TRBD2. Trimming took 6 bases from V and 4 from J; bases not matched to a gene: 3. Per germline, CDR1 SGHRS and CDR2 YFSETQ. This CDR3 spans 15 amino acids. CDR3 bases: TGCGCCAGCACCGGGACTAGCGGGAGTTACAATGAGCAGTTCTTC. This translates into CASTGTSGSYNEQFF.

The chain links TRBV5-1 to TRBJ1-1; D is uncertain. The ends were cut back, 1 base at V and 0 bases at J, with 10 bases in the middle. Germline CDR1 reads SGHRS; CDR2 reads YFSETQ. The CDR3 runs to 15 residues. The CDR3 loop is CASSLLKGLNTEAFF. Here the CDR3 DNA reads TGCGCCAGCAGCTTGCTAAAGGGTTTGAACACTGAAGCTTTCTTT.

This chain's CDR3 is CASSGRVADTQYF. Written as DNA, the CDR3 is TGTGCCAGCAGCGGCAGGGTTGCGGATACGCAGTATTTT. The chain carries TRBV9 and TRBJ2-3; perhaps TRBD1 as D (5 bases). In germline, CDR1 is SGDLS, CDR2 YYNGEE. The CDR3 spans 13 residues. The ends were cut back, 3 bases at V and 6 bases at J, with 11 bases in the middle.

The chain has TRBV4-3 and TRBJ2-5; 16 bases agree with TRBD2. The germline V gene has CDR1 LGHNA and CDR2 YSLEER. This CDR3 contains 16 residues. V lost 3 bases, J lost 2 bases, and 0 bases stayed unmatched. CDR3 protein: CASSQGLAGGQETQYF. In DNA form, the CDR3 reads TGCGCCAGCAGCCAGGGACTAGCGGGGGGGCAAGAGACCCAGTACTTC.

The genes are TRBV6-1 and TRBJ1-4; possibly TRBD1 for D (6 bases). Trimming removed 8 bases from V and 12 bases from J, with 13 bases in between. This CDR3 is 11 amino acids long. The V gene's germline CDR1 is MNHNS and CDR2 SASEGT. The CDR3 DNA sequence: TGTGCCAGCGGCCTGAACAGGGAACTGTTTTTT. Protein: CASGLNRELFF.

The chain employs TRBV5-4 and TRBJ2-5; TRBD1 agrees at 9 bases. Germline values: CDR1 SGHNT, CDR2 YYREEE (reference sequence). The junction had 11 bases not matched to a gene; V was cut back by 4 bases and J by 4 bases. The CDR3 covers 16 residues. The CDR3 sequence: CASSPRGTGTGETQYF. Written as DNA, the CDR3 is TGTGCCAGCAGCCCCAGGGGGACAGGGACCGGAGAGACCCAGTACTTC.

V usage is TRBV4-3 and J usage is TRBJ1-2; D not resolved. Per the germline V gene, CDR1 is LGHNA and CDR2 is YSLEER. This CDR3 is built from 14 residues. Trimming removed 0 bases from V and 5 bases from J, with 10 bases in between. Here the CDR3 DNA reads TGCGCCAGCAGCCAAGACCGGATGGGGTATGGCTACACCTTC. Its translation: CASSQDRMGYGYTF.

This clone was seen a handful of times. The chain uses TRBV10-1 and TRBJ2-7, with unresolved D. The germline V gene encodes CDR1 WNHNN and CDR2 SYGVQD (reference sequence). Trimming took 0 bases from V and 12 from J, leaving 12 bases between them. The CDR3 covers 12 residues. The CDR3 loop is CASSESGPPRYF. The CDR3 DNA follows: TGCGCCAGCAGTGAGTCCGGTCCCCCTCGGTACTTC.

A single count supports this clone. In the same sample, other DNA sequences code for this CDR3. The CDR3 coding sequence is TGTGCCAGCAGTTTTGGGGGGCTTCGGGAGACCCAGTACTTC. Protein: CASSFGGLRETQYF. This sequence joins TRBV28 and TRBJ2-5, with D possibly being TRBD1 or TRBD2 (6 bases each). Germline lookup yields CDR1 MDHEN and CDR2 SYDVKM. V was cut by 3 bases and J by 5 bases, with 13 bases left in between. The CDR3 runs to 14 residues.

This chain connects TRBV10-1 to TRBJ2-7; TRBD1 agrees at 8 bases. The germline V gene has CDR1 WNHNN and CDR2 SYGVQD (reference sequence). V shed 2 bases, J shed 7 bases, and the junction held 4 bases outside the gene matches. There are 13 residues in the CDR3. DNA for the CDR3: TGCGCCAGCAGTGAGCAGGGGGCGGGGGAGCAGTACTTC. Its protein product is CASSEQGAGEQYF.

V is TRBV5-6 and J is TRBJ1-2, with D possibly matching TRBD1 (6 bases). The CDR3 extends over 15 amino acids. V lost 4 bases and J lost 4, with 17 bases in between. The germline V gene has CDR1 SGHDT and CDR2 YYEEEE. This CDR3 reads CASSMGHSDPYGYTF. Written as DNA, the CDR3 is TGTGCCAGCAGCATGGGACACTCTGATCCCTATGGCTACACCTTC. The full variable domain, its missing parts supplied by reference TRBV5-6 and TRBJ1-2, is DAGVTQSPTHLIKTRGQQVTLRCSPKSGHDTVSWYQQALGQGPQFIFQYYEEEERQRGNFPDRFSGHQFPNYSSELNVNALLLGDSALYLCASSMGHSDPYGYTFGSGTRLTVV.

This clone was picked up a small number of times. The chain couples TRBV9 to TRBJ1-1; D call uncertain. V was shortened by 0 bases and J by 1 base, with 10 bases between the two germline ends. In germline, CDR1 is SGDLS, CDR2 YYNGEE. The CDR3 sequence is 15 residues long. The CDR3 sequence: CASSVDRQRNTEAFF. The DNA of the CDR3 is TGTGCCAGCAGCGTAGATAGGCAGCGGAACACTGAAGCTTTCTTT.

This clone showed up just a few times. CDR3 protein: CASSEQGDASYGYTF. In DNA, the CDR3 is TGTGCCAGCAGTGAACAGGGAGACGCGTCCTATGGCTACACCTTC. The chain combines TRBV6-1 with TRBJ1-2, with D possibly being TRBD1 (5 bases). This CDR3 region has 15 residues. The germline CDR1 and CDR2 sequences are MNHNS and SASEGT. V was shortened by 2 bases and J by 4 bases, with 14 bases between the two germline ends.

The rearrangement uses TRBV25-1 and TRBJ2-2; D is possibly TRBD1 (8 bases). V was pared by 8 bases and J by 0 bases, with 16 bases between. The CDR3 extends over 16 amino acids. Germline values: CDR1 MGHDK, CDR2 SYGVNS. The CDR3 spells CASSPGGQANTGELFF. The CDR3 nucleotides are TGTGCCAGCTCCCCGGGGGGACAGGCGAACACCGGGGAGCTGTTTTTT.

The CDR3 region has the DNA TGTGCCACGAGTATTGAAGCGGGGAACACTGAAGCTTTCTTT. Encoded protein: CATSIEAGNTEAFF. The V gene is TRBV6-4, the J gene TRBJ1-1; the D is unclear. This CDR3 spans 14 amino acids. CDR1 and CDR2 (germline): MRHNA, SNTAGT. With 10 bases removed from V and 1 base from J, the gap between germline ends came to 16 bases.

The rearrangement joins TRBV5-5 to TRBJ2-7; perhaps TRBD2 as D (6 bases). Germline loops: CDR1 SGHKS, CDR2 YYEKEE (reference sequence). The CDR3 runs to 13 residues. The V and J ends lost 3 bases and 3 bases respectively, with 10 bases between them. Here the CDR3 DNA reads TGTGCCAGCAGCTCGGAGGGCGGCTACGAGCAGTACTTC. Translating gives CASSSEGGYEQYF.

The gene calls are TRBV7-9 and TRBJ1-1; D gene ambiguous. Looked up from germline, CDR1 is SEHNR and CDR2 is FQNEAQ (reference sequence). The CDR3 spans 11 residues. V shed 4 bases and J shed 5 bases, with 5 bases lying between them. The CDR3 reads CASSYQTEAFF. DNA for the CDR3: TGTGCCAGCAGCTATCAGACTGAAGCTTTCTTT.

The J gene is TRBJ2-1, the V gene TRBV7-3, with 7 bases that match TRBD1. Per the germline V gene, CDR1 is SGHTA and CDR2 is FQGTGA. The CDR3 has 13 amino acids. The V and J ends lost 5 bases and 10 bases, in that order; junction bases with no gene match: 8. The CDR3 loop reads CASSLTGTDEQFF. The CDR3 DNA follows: TGTGCCAGCAGCCTGACAGGGACGGACGAGCAGTTCTTC.

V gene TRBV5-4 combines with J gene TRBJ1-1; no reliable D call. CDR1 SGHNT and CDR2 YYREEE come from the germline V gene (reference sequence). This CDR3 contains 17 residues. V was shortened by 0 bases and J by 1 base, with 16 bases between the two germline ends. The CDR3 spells CASSLAPFGRTNTEAFF. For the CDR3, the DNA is TGTGCCAGCAGCTTGGCACCTTTCGGGCGGACGAACACTGAAGCTTTCTTT.

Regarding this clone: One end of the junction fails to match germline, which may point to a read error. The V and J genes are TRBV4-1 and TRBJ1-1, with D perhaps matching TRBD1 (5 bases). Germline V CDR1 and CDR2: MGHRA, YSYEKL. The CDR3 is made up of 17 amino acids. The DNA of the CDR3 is TGCGCCAGCAACCAACGGGGGTATCTCGTGAGGAACACTGAAGCTTTCTTT. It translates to CASNQRGYLVRNTEAFF.

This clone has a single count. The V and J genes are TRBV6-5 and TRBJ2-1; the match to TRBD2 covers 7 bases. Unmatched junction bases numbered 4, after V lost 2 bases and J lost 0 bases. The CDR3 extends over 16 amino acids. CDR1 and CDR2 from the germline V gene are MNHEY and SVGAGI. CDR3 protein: CASSYLADSSYNEQFF. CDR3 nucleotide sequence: TGTGCCAGCAGTTACCTAGCGGATTCCTCCTACAATGAGCAGTTCTTC.

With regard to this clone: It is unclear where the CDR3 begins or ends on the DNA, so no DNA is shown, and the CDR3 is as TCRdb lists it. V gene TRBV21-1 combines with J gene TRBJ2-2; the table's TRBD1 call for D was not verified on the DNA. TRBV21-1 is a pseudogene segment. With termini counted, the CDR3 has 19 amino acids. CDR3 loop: CASSNRFGAGAGVTGELFF.

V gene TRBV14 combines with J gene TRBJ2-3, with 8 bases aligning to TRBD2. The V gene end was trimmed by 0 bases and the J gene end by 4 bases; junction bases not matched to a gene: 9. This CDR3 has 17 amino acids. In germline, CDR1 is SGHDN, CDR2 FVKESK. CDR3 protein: CASSQEDSGGPPDTQYF. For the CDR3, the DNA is TGTGCCAGCAGCCAAGAGGACTCGGGAGGGCCCCCAGATACGCAGTATTTT.

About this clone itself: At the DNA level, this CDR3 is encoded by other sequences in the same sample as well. The CDR3: CASSPRTSGRYEQYF. Written as DNA, the CDR3 is TGTGCCAGCAGTCCGAGGACTAGCGGCAGATACGAGCAGTACTTC. The rearrangement joins TRBV27 to TRBJ2-7; 10 bases are shared with TRBD2. With V trimmed by 5 bases and J by 4 bases, 8 bases remained unmatched. CDR1 and CDR2 from the germline V gene are MNHEY and SMNVEV (reference sequence). The CDR3 sequence is 15 residues long.

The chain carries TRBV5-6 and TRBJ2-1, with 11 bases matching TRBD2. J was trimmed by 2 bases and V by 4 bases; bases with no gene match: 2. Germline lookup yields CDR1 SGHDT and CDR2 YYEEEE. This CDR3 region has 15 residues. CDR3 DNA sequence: TGTGCCAGCAGCCAGACTAGCGGGGCCTACAATGAGCAGTTCTTC. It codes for CASSQTSGAYNEQFF.

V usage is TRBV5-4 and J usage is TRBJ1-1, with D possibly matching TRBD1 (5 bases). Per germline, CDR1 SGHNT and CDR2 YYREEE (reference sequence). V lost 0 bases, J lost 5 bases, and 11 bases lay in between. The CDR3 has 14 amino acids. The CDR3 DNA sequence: TGTGCCAGCAGCTTGGACAAGGGGAGTACTGAAGCTTTCTTT. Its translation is CASSLDKGSTEAFF.

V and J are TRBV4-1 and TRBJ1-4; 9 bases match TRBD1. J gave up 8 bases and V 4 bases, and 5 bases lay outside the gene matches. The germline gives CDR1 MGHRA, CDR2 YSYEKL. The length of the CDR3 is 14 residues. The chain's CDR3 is CASSRGQGFEKLFF. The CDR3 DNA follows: TGCGCCAGCAGCCGGGGACAGGGCTTCGAAAAACTGTTTTTT.

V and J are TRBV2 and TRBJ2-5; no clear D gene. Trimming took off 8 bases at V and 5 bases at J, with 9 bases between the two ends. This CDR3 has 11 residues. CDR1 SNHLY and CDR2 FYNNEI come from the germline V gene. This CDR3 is CASGPLETQYF. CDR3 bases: TGTGCCAGCGGACCATTGGAGACCCAGTACTTC.

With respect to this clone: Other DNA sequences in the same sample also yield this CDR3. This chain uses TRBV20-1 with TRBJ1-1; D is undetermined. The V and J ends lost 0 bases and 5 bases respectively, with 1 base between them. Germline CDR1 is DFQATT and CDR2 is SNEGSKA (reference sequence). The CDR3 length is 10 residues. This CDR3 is CSARETEAFF. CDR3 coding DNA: TGCAGTGCTAGAGAGACTGAAGCTTTCTTT.